This T cell receptor beta chain was profiled in a study of blood T cell repertoires in COVID-19. Whole-study context: COVID-19 samples from acute and convalescent phases originated in the United States, Italy and Spain. The analysed material was cDNA or gDNA that came from T cells, B-cell-depleted T cells, or PBMCs.

There are 17 residues in the CDR3. Losses at the gene ends were 3 bases for V and 4 bases for J; bases not matched to a gene: 9. CDR1 and CDR2 from the germline V gene are LNHNV and YYDKDF (reference sequence). This table comes from immunoSEQ multiplex PCR, and its TCRdb copy is limited to in-frame clones, with some not included. The sample contains 70,000 or so clones, roughly 86% of which appear only once. Sequenced: peripheral blood. This receptor was obtained from a man in his 70s with active COVID-19. The chain carries TRBV15 and TRBJ1-2, with TRBD1 matching over 12 bases. The CDR3 DNA follows: TGTGCCACCAGCAGGGTGGGAGGGACAGGGGGCTCCTATGGCTACACCTTC. Translating gives CATSRVGGTGGSYGYTF. Full variable domain (remainder filled in from reference TRBV15 and TRBJ1-2): DAMVIQNPRYQVTQFGKPVTLSCSQTLNHNVMYWYQQKSSQAPKLLFHYYDKDFNNEADTPDNFQSRRPNTSFCFLDIRSPGLGDTAMYLCATSRVGGTGGSYGYTFGSGTRLTVV.